The clone carrying this TCR beta chain was detected ten times or more. As yet, its antigen is unknown. The sample comes from a study of molecular identifiers for immune sequencing clone quantification. Findings and limits, study-wide: Spike-in Jurkat TCR RNA from a single cell reportedly registered among about 1 million naive cells.

Germline V lookup: CDR1 SGHVS, CDR2 FNYEAQ. The CDR3 covers 13 residues. Trimming cost V 1 base and J 4 bases; bases outside gene matches: 0. Investigators produced naive CD8 libraries from around 20,000 to 1,000,000 sorted cells, drawing on 10%, 30% or 50% RNA. Sorting captured naive CD8 T cells as CD8+CD4-CCR7+CD45RA+. Bulk TCR libraries were made with methods that had been previously described and with listed TCR primers. Using its own MiXCR run on the PCR reads, TCRdb lists one record per CDR3 protein. The sample yields some 100,000 distinct CDR3 sequences, approximately 40% seen once. Sequenced input: naive CD8+ T cells from blood, with Jurkat cell RNA spiked in. Subset reported: FACS-sorted CD8+CD4-CCR7+CD45RA+ naive T cells. The TCR was taken from a human donor in good health. Some libraries in this study had Jurkat cell RNA spiked in. This chain uses TRBV7-6 with TRBJ2-7, with 8 bases matching TRBD2. CDR3: CASSLGGRYEQYF. CDR3 bases: TGTGCCAGCAGCTTAGGCGGGAGGTACGAGCAGTACTTC.